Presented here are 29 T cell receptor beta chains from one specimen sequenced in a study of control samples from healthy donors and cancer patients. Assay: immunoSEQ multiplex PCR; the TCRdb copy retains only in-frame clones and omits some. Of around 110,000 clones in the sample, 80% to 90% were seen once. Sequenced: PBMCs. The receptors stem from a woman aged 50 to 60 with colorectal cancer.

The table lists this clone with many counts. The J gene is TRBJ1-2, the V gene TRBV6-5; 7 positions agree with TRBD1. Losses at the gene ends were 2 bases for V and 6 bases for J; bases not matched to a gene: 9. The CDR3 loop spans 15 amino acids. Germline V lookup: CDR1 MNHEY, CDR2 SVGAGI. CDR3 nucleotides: TGTGCCAGCAGTTACGGTGGCGGGACAGTGAATGGCTACACCTTC. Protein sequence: CASSYGGGTVNGYTF.

In DNA, the CDR3 is TGTGCCAGTAGCCCTACGGGACAGGGGAGAGAAGCTTTCTTT. Its translation: CASSPTGQGREAFF. J is TRBJ1-1 and V is TRBV19; 10 bases match TRBD1. The germline gives CDR1 LNHDA, CDR2 SQIVND (reference sequence). Losses at the gene ends were 6 bases for V and 8 bases for J; bases not matched to a gene: 9. The CDR3 length is 14 residues.

The CDR3 bases are TGTGCCAGCAGCCCATTACAAAAGCTAGCGCCCCTCTCCTACAATGAGCAGTTCTTC. It codes for CASSPLQKLAPLSYNEQFF. The chain is built from TRBV9 and TRBJ2-1; the D gene is possibly TRBD2 (6 bases). CDR3 length: 19 residues. Trimming took 4 bases from V and 0 from J, leaving 23 bases between them. CDR1 and CDR2 (germline): SGDLS, YYNGEE.

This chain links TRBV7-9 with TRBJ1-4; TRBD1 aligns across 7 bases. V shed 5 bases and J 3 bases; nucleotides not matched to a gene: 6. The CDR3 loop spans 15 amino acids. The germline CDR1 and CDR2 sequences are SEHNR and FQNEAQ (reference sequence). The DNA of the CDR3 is TGTGCCAGCAGCCAAAGGACAGGCCCTAATGAAAAACTGTTTTTT. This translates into CASSQRTGPNEKLFF. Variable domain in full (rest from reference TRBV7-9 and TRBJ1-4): DTGVSQNPRHKITKRGQNVTFRCDPISEHNRLYWYRQTLGQGPEFLTYFQNEAQLEKSRLLSDRFSAERPKGSFSTLEIQRTEQGDSAMYLCASSQRTGPNEKLFFGSGTQLSVL.

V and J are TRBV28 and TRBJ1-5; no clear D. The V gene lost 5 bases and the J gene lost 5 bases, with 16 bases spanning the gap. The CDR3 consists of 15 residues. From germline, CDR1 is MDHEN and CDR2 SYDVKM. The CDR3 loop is CASSETPGRDQPQHF. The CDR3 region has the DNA TGTGCCAGCAGTGAGACGCCCGGTCGGGATCAGCCCCAGCATTTT.

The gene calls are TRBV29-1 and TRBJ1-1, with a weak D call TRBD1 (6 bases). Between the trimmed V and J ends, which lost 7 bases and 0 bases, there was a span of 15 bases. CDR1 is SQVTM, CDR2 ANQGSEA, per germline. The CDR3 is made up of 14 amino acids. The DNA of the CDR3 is TGCAGCGGTAGGGACACAATCATGAACACTGAAGCTTTCTTT. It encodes CSGRDTIMNTEAFF.

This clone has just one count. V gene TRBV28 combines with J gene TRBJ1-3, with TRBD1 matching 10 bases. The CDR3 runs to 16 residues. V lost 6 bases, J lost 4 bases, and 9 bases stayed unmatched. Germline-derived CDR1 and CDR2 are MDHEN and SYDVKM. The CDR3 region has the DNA TGTGCCAGCAGATCTACCGGGACAGGGGACGGAAACACCATATATTTT. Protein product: CASRSTGTGDGNTIYF.

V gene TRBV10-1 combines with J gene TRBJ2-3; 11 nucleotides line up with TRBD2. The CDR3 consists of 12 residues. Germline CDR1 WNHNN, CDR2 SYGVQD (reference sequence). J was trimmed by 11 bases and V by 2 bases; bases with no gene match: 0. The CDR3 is CASSEGLAGQYF. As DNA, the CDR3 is TGCGCCAGCAGTGAGGGACTAGCGGGGCAGTATTTT.

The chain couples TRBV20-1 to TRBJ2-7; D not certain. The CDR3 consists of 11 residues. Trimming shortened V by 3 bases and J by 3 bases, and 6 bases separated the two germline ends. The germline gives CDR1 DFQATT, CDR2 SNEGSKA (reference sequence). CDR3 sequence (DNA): TGCAGTGCTAGGGAACACTACGAGCAGTACTTC. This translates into CSAREHYEQYF.

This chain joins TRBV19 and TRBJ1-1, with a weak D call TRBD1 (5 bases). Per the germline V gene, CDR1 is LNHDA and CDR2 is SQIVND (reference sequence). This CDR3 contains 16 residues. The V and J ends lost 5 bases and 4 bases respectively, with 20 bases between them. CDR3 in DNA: TGTGCCAGTAGTCTCGCGGGGGAGGGTAGCGGCACTGAAGCTTTCTTT. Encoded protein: CASSLAGEGSGTEAFF.

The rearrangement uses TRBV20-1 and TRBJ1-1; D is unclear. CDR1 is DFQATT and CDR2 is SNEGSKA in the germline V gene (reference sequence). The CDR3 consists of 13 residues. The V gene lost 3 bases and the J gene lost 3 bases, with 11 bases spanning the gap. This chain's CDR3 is CSASSGFDTEAFF. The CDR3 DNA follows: TGCAGTGCTAGTTCGGGATTTGACACTGAAGCTTTCTTT.

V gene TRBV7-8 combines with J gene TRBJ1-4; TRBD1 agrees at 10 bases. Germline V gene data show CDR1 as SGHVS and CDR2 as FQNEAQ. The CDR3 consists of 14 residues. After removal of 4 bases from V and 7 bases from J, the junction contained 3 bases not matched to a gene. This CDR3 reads CASSSDRGIEKLFF. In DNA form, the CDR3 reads TGTGCCAGCAGCTCGGACAGGGGGATTGAAAAACTGTTTTTT. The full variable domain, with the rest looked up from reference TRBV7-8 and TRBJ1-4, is GAGVSQSPRYKVAKRGQDVALRCDPISGHVSLFWYQQALGQGPEFLTYFQNEAQLDKSGLPSDRFFAERPEGSVSTLKIQRTQQEDSAVYLCASSSDRGIEKLFFGSGTQLSVL.

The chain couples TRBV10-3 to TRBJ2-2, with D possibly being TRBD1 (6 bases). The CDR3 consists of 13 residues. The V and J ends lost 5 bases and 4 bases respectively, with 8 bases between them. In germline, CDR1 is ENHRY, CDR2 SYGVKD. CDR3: CAISRDTTGELFF. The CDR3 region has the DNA TGTGCCATCAGTCGGGACACCACCGGGGAGCTGTTTTTT.

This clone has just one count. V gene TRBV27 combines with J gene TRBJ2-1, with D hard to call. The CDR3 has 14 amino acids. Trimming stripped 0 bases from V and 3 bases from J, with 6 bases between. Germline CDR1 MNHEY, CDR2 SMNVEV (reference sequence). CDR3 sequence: CASSLSSDYNEQFF. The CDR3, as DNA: TGTGCCAGCAGTTTATCGTCAGACTACAATGAGCAGTTCTTC.

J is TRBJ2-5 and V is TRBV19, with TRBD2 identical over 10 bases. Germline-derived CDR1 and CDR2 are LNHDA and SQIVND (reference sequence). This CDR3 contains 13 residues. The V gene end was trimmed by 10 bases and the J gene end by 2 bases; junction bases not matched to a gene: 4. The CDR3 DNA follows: TGTGCCACCCGGACTAGCGGTCAAGAGACCCAGTACTTC. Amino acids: CATRTSGQETQYF.

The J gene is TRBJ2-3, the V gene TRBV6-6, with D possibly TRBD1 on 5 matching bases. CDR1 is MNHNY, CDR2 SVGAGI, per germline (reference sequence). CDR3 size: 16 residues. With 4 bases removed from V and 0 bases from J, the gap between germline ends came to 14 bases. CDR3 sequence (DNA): TGTGCCAGCAGTTCCCGGAGACAGAGTAGCACAGATACGCAGTATTTT. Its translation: CASSSRRQSSTDTQYF.

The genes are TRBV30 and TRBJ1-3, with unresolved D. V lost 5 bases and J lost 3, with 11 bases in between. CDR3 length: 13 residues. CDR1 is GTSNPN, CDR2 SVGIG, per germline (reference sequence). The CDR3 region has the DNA TGTGCCTGGCAAGAGGGTGGTGGAAACACCATATATTTT. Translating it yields CAWQEGGGNTIYF.

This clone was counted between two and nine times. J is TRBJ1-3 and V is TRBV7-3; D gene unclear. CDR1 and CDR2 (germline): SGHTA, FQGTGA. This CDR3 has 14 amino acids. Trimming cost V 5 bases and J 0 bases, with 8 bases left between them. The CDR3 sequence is CASSPQNSGNTIYF. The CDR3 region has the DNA TGTGCCAGCAGCCCACAAAACTCTGGAAACACCATATATTTT.

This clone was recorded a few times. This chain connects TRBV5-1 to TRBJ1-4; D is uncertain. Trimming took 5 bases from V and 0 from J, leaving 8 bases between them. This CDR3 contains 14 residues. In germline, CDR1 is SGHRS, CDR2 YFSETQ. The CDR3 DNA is TGCGCCAGCAGAGAGGGTCCAACTAATGAAAAACTGTTTTTT. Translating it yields CASREGPTNEKLFF.

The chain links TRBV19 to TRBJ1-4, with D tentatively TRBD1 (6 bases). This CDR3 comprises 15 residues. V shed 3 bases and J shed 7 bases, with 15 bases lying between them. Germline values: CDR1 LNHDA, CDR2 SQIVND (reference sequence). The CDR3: CASSIPGAPGEKLFF. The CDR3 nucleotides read TGTGCCAGTAGTATCCCGGGGGCGCCCGGTGAAAAACTGTTTTTT.

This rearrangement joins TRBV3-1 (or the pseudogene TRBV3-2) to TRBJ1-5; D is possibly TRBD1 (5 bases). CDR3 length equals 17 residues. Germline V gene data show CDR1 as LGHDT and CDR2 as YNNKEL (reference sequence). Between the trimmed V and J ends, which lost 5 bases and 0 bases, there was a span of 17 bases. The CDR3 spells CASSGNGHRNSNQPQHF. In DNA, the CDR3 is TGTGCCAGCAGCGGCAACGGACACCGAAATAGCAATCAGCCCCAGCATTTT.

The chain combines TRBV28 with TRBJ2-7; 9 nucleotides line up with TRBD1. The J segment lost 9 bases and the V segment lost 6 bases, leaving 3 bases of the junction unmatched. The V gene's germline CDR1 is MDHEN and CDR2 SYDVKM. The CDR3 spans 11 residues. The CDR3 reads CASSRQGVQYF. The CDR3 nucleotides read TGTGCCAGCAGCCGACAGGGGGTGCAGTACTTC. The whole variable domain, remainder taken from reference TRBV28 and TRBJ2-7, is DVKVTQSSRYLVKRTGEKVFLECVQDMDHENMFWYRQDPGLGLRLIYFSYDVKMKEKGDIPEGYSVSREKKERFSLILESASTNQTSMYLCASSRQGVQYFGPGTRLTVT.

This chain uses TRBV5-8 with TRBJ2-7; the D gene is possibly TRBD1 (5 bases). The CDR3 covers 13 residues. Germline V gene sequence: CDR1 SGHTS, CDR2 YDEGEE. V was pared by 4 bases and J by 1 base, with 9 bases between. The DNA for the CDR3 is TGTGCCAGCAGCCTCCGACAGTCCTACGAGCAGTACTTC. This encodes CASSLRQSYEQYF.

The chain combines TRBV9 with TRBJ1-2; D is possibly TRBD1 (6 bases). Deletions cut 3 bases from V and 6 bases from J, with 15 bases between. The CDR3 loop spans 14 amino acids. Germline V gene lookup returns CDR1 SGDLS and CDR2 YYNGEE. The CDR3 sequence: CASSALQGSNGYTF. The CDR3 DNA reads TGTGCCAGCAGCGCCCTACAGGGCAGTAATGGCTACACCTTC. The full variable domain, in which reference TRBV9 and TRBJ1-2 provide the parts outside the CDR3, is DSGVTQTPKHLITATGQRVTLRCSPRSGDLSVYWYQQSLDQGLQFLIQYYNGEERAKGNILERFSAQQFPDLHSELNLSSLELGDSALYFCASSALQGSNGYTFGSGTRLTVV.

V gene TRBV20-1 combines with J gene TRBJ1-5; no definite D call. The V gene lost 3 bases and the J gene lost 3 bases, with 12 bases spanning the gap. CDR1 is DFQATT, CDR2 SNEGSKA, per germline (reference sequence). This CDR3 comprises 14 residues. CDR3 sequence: CSASSGQYNQPQHF. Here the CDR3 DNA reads TGCAGTGCTAGTTCGGGCCAGTACAATCAGCCCCAGCATTTT.

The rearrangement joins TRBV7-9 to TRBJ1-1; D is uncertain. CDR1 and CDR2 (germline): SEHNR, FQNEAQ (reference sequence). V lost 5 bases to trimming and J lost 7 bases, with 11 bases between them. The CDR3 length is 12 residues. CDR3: CASSPLGGEAFF. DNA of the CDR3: TGTGCCAGCAGCCCACTAGGCGGTGAAGCTTTCTTT.

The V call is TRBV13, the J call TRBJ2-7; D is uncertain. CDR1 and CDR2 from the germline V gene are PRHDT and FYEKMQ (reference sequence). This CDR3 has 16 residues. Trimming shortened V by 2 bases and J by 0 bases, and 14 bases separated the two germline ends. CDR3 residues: CASSLQLDPSSYEQYF. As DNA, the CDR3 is TGTGCCAGCAGCTTACAGCTAGACCCAAGCTCCTACGAGCAGTACTTC.

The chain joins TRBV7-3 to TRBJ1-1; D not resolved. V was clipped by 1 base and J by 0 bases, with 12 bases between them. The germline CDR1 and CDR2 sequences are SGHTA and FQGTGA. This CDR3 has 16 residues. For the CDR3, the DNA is TGTGCCAGCAGCTTAATACCCTTGGGCCTGAACACTGAAGCTTTCTTT. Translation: CASSLIPLGLNTEAFF.

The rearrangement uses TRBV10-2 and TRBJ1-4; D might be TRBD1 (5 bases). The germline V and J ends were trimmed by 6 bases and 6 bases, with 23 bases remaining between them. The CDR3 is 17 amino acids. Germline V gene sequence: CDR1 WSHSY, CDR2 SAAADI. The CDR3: CASRRGNGALVDEKLFF. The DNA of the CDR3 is TGCGCCAGCAGGAGGGGAAACGGGGCCCTAGTGGATGAAAAACTGTTTTTT.